The present T cell receptor (beta chain) was sequenced within a study of shared clonotypes between healthy human individuals. Study context: Donors had three CD4 naive, three CD4 memory, two CD8 naive and one CD8 memory plate apiece.

The ends were cut back, 5 bases at V and 2 bases at J, with 18 bases in the middle. The CDR3 runs 16 residues. CDR1 is LGHNA, CDR2 YNFKEQ, per germline. Generated by immunoSEQ multiplex PCR, the TCRdb table keeps only in-frame clones and is missing some. The data show approximately 2,200,000 clones, roughly 91% seen once. CD45RO-negative, CCR7-selected cells formed the naive CD8 fraction, which excluded terminally differentiated effector memory CD45RA+ cells. The sequence came from a man in his late teens or twenties in good health. Some clones in this sample may be carry-over from other donors' samples. The chain couples TRBV4-2 to TRBJ1-2; D gene unclear. Material: naive CD8+ T cells from PBMCs. The CDR3 DNA reads as TGTGCCAGCAGCGCGAAGGGAGAAGGAGTGAACTATGGCTACACCTTC. Its translation: CASSAKGEGVNYGYTF.